This TCR beta chain originates from a study of T cell responses to AZD1222 COVID-19 vaccine. On this clone itself: What it recognizes is unknown.

CDR1 and CDR2 (germline): SNHLY, FYNNEI. This CDR3 has 14 residues. Trimming left V 3 bases short and J 3 bases short, with 11 bases between. The table came from immunoSEQ multiplex PCR; TCRdb's copy has only in-frame clones and leaves some out. Among 100,000 to 150,000 clones, around 91% were seen once, and the ten largest hold 3.1%. The study's findings and limits: Of spike-specific TCRs, nearly half reportedly target regions left unmutated in variants. Recipients of two AZD1222 doses showed rising Spike-specific TCR breadth and depth. A mostly white British donor set with more females was recruited, and clonal diversity was possibly underestimated. No day 14 peak samples; only post-peak repertoires were characterized.

The J gene is TRBJ1-1, the V gene TRBV2; no reliable D call. The material was peripheral blood, obtained on day 0 of AZD1222 vaccination. The TCR was taken from an adult in good health. The CDR3 sequence is CASSERGGYTEAFF. For the CDR3, the DNA is TGTGCCAGCAGTGAGCGGGGAGGGTACACTGAAGCTTTCTTT.